The 7 T cell receptor beta chains below were found in one sample sequenced in a study of cytomegalovirus exposure and HLA in healthy donors (TCRdb year 2017). The library came from the immunoSEQ multiplex PCR assay. For the multiplex PCR, a mixture combining 60 forward primers for TCR Vbeta segments and 13 reverse primers for TCR Jbeta segments was used. Held by TCRdb, this immuneACCESS table contains in-frame sequences only and omits some clones. Under half of the omission traces to an unresolved V gene where checked; the cause of the rest is unknown. The sample profile shows about 270,000 clones; under 80% of them were found once. 2% to 2.5% of the sample goes to the ten largest clones. The source material was PBMCs. The source is a female donor in good health and CMV-seronegative.

The CDR3 here is CASSLLETQYF. CDR3 in DNA: TGTGCCAGCAGCTTACTTGAGACCCAGTACTTC. The chain employs TRBV5-6 and TRBJ2-5; D is undetermined. CDR1 is SGHDT, CDR2 YYEEEE, per germline. The CDR3 covers 11 residues. Trimming cost V 2 bases and J 5 bases, with 4 bases left between them.

This chain links TRBV6-1 with TRBJ2-5, with 10 bases matching TRBD2. With V trimmed by 0 bases and J by 2 bases, 3 bases remained unmatched. The CDR3 is made up of 16 amino acids. Germline lookup yields CDR1 MNHNS and CDR2 SASEGT. The CDR3 region is CASSEAILAGQETQYF. CDR3 DNA: TGTGCCAGCAGTGAAGCGATACTAGCGGGACAAGAGACCCAGTACTTC.

V usage is TRBV28 and J usage is TRBJ2-4; perhaps TRBD1 as D (5 bases). V lost 6 bases to trimming and J lost 1 base, with 10 bases between them. CDR3 length equals 14 residues. Germline V gene sequence: CDR1 MDHEN, CDR2 SYDVKM. CDR3 bases: TGTGCCAGCAGCACAGGTCCGGCCAAAAACATTCAGTACTTC. Translated, it gives CASSTGPAKNIQYF. Variable domain in full (rest from reference TRBV28 and TRBJ2-4): DVKVTQSSRYLVKRTGEKVFLECVQDMDHENMFWYRQDPGLGLRLIYFSYDVKMKEKGDIPEGYSVSREKKERFSLILESASTNQTSMYLCASSTGPAKNIQYFGAGTRLSVL.

The J gene is TRBJ2-5, the V gene TRBV30; 7 bases line up with TRBD2. Germline CDR1 GTSNPN, CDR2 SVGIG (reference sequence). V dropped 2 bases and J dropped 4; count of bases not matched to a gene: 10. There are 15 residues in the CDR3. The DNA of the CDR3 is TGTGCCTGGAGTTACGCGGGAGCGTATGGAGAGACCCAGTACTTC. Translation: CAWSYAGAYGETQYF.

This clone has a handful of counts. This chain joins TRBV7-6 and TRBJ2-5; 7 positions match TRBD2. CDR1 and CDR2 (germline): SGHVS, FNYEAQ. CDR3 length: 16 amino acids. The V segment lost 2 bases and the J segment 4 bases; nucleotides outside the gene matches: 10. CDR3 residues: CASSLRGGRAGETQYF. As DNA, the CDR3 is TGTGCCAGCAGCTTACGAGGAGGGAGGGCCGGAGAGACCCAGTACTTC. Based on the CDR3 plus reference TRBV7-6 and TRBJ2-5, the full variable domain is GAGVSQSPRYKVTKRGQDVALRCDPISGHVSLYWYRQALGQGPEFLTYFNYEAQQDKSGLPNDRFSAERPEGSISTLTIQRTEQRDSAMYRCASSLRGGRAGETQYFGPGTRLLVL.

V and J are TRBV5-1 and TRBJ2-3, with D possibly being TRBD2 (5 bases). V was clipped by 3 bases and J by 6 bases, with 8 bases between them. The CDR3 covers 12 residues. Germline V gene sequence: CDR1 SGHRS, CDR2 YFSETQ. Written as DNA, the CDR3 is TGCGCCAGCAGCTCAACGGGGGATACGCAGTATTTT. Protein: CASSSTGDTQYF.

DNA of the CDR3: TGTGCCACCAGCAGAGATGGGGCCGGTCAGCCCCAGCATTTT. Amino acids: CATSRDGAGQPQHF. The chain combines TRBV15 with TRBJ1-5; D is perhaps TRBD1 (5 bases). The CDR3 spans 14 residues. Germline lookup yields CDR1 LNHNV and CDR2 YYDKDF (reference sequence). V lost 0 bases, J lost 6 bases, and 9 bases lay in between.